This TCR beta chain was documented in a study of blood T cell repertoires in COVID-19. About the research overall: PBMCs, B-cell-depleted T cells, or T cells provided the cDNA or gDNA that made up the material.

Original analysis: How many nucleated cells were present was estimated from reference gene primer amplification. The assay was immunoSEQ multiplex PCR, and TCRdb's table has in-frame clones only and misses some. V and J calls and clone size come straight from that table; D and trimming were deduced from the DNA. The repertoire consists of tens of thousands of clones, with roughly 90% occurring once and the leading ten covering around 2.9%. This CDR3 contains 17 residues. CDR1 and CDR2 from the germline V gene are MNHEY and SMNVEV (reference sequence). The ends were cut back, 0 bases at V and 0 bases at J, with 12 bases in the middle.

Sequencing used peripheral blood. The J gene is TRBJ2-1, the V gene TRBV27; D unclear. The receptor was isolated from a man over 45 with COVID-19, enrolled during active disease. The CDR3 sequence: CASSLSGASSSYNEQFF. Here the CDR3 DNA reads TGTGCCAGCAGTTTATCGGGCGCCTCGAGCTCCTACAATGAGCAGTTCTTC.